This TCR beta chain is drawn from a study of glioma-infiltrating T cells after dendritic cell vaccination. TCRdb's copy holds only in-frame clones and misses some; the assay was immunoSEQ multiplex PCR. Among 20,000 to 25,000 clones listed, more than 65% were seen once. Germline values: CDR1 SGHTA, CDR2 FQGNSA. The CDR3 is made up of 12 amino acids. Trimming removed 2 bases from V and 1 base from J, with 2 bases in between. Specimen: blood, collected before dendritic cell vaccination. The sequence came from a human donor with glioblastoma. The genes are TRBV7-2 and TRBJ1-1; D uncertain. This CDR3 is CASSLQNTEAFF. In DNA form, the CDR3 reads TGTGCCAGCAGCTTACAGAACACTGAAGCTTTCTTT.